The 30 T cell receptor beta chains below were found in one sample sequenced in a study of cytomegalovirus exposure and HLA in healthy donors. Both 60 Vbeta primers and 13 Jbeta primers went into the PCR. Using immunoSEQ multiplex PCR, the repertoire was profiled, and TCRdb retains in-frame clones only, with some absent. This table has about 92,000 clones, approximately 85% appearing once. Sequencing was done on a sample of PBMCs. These receptors were collected from a young woman in good health and CMV-seropositive.

As DNA, the CDR3 is TGTGCCAGCAGTCTAGCGGGGCTAGCGGGAGGGACGCAGTATTTT. Translated, it gives CASSLAGLAGGTQYF. The chain joins TRBV7-3 to TRBJ2-3, with 12 positions matching TRBD2. Germline CDR1 reads SGHTA; CDR2 reads FQGTGA. V was pared by 6 bases and J by 9 bases, with 10 bases of the junction left unmatched. The CDR3 length is 15 residues.

The chain has TRBV4-1 and TRBJ2-1, with D perhaps TRBD2 (6 bases). The ends were cut back, 1 base at V and 16 bases at J, with 14 bases in the middle. The CDR3 consists of 12 residues. The V gene's germline CDR1 is MGHRA and CDR2 YSYEKL. The CDR3 spells CASSQVGGPGFF. CDR3 DNA: TGCGCCAGCAGCCAAGTGGGAGGCCCCGGCTTCTTC.

The chain combines TRBV19 with TRBJ1-5; perhaps TRBD1 as D (5 bases). V shed 3 bases and J shed 4 bases, with 16 bases lying between them. The CDR3 covers 16 residues. The germline gives CDR1 LNHDA, CDR2 SQIVND (reference sequence). The CDR3: CASSITPQGANQPQHF. Written as DNA, the CDR3 is TGTGCCAGTAGTATCACCCCCCAGGGTGCAAATCAGCCCCAGCATTTT. Supplemented by reference TRBV19 and TRBJ1-5, the full variable domain reads DGGITQSPKYLFRKEGQNVTLSCEQNLNHDAMYWYRQDPGQGLRLIYYSQIVNDFQKGDIAEGYSVSREKKESFPLTVTSAQKNPTAFYLCASSITPQGANQPQHFGDGTRLSIL.

This rearrangement joins TRBV5-1 to TRBJ2-1; TRBD2 agrees at 8 bases. The V gene's germline CDR1 is SGHRS and CDR2 YFSETQ. This CDR3 comprises 15 residues. The V and J ends lost 6 bases and 2 bases, in that order; junction bases with no gene match: 7. For the CDR3, the DNA is TGCGCCAGCAACCATTGGACTAGCACCTACAATGAGCAGTTCTTC. This codes for CASNHWTSTYNEQFF.

The chain is built from TRBV2 and TRBJ1-2; D call uncertain. V was shortened by 5 bases and J by 4 bases, with 8 bases between the two germline ends. CDR1 SNHLY and CDR2 FYNNEI come from the germline V gene. This CDR3 spans 12 amino acids. The CDR3 spells CASSQQSYGYTF. The CDR3 DNA reads TGTGCCAGCAGTCAACAGTCCTATGGCTACACCTTC. The complete variable domain, with remaining parts taken from reference TRBV2 and TRBJ1-2, reads EPEVTQTPSHQVTQMGQEVILRCVPISNHLYFYWYRQILGQKVEFLVSFYNNEISEKSEIFDDQFSVERPDGSNFTLKIRSTKLEDSAMYFCASSQQSYGYTFGSGTRLTVV.

V and J are TRBV11-3 and TRBJ1-5; 7 bases fit TRBD1. Germline assignment: CDR1 SGHNT and CDR2 YENEEA. The length of the CDR3 is 17 residues. V was pared by 3 bases and J by 6 bases, with 14 bases of the junction left unmatched. The CDR3 region is CASSFQPHDRVCQPQHF. DNA of the CDR3: TGTGCCAGCAGCTTCCAACCGCACGACAGGGTCTGTCAGCCCCAGCATTTT.

This clone appeared once. The chain combines TRBV18 with TRBJ1-5, with D perhaps matching TRBD1 (5 bases). Trimming removed 6 bases from V and 5 bases from J, with 14 bases in between. The CDR3 spans 14 residues. Germline assignment: CDR1 KGHSH and CDR2 LQKENI. CDR3 sequence reads: CASSTGGADQPQHF. In nucleotides, the CDR3 is TGTGCCAGCTCCACAGGAGGGGCAGATCAGCCCCAGCATTTT.

This sequence joins TRBV7-2 and TRBJ1-5; 11 positions agree with TRBD1. Germline V gives CDR1 SGHTA, CDR2 FQGNSA. The trim removed 7 bases at V and 2 bases at J, leaving 10 bases unmatched. The length of the CDR3 is 17 residues. The CDR3 DNA is TGTGCCAGCACCGGGACAGGGGGGAACGTGGGCAATCAGCCCCAGCATTTT. It yields the protein CASTGTGGNVGNQPQHF.

The V call is TRBV4-1, the J call TRBJ2-1; D is possibly TRBD2 (5 bases). V was trimmed by 0 bases and J by 8 bases, leaving 11 bases between them. There are 14 residues in the CDR3. The germline V gene encodes CDR1 MGHRA and CDR2 YSYEKL. The CDR3 region is CASSQEWELYEQFF. Written as DNA, the CDR3 is TGCGCCAGCAGCCAAGAATGGGAGCTCTATGAGCAGTTCTTC.

This chain connects TRBV28 to TRBJ1-5; D remains ambiguous. The CDR3 length is 12 residues. V lost 1 base to trimming and J lost 7 bases, with 5 bases between them. Germline V gene sequence: CDR1 MDHEN, CDR2 SYDVKM. The CDR3 nucleotides read TGTGCCAGCAGTTTATCCTCCCAGCCCCAGCATTTT. This gives the protein CASSLSSQPQHF.

The V gene is TRBV2, the J gene TRBJ2-5; 7 bases map to TRBD1. Germline loops: CDR1 SNHLY, CDR2 FYNNEI. The CDR3 consists of 14 residues. Trimming at V came to 6 bases and at J to 0 bases, leaving 4 bases not matched to a gene. CDR3 region: CASSEQGNQETQYF. The CDR3 DNA follows: TGTGCCAGCAGCGAACAGGGGAACCAAGAGACCCAGTACTTC.

CDR3 coding DNA: TGTGCCATCAGTGAGTTGGGGGGAGTGATCGGTGAGCAGTACTTC. Translation gives CAISELGGVIGEQYF. This chain joins TRBV10-3 and TRBJ2-7; D might be TRBD2 (6 bases). Germline assignment: CDR1 ENHRY and CDR2 SYGVKD. V lost 1 base to trimming and J lost 7 bases, with 17 bases between them. The CDR3 has 15 residues.

This clone came up a few times. The chain recombines TRBV5-6 with TRBJ1-5, with D tentatively TRBD1 (5 bases). The CDR3 contains 13 residues. V dropped 0 bases and J dropped 9 bases, with 10 bases sitting between them. CDR1 and CDR2 from the germline V gene are SGHDT and YYEEEE. This chain's CDR3 is CASSLEGISPQHF. CDR3 in DNA: TGTGCCAGCAGCTTGGAGGGGATTTCGCCCCAGCATTTT.

V and J are TRBV18 and TRBJ1-1, with a weak D call TRBD1 (5 bases). The CDR3 runs to 13 residues. V was pared by 5 bases and J by 1 base, with 8 bases between. CDR1 is KGHSH, CDR2 LQKENI, per germline. The CDR3: CASSSGQNTEAFF. The CDR3 DNA follows: TGTGCCAGCTCATCAGGACAGAACACTGAAGCTTTCTTT.

This sequence joins TRBV29-1 and TRBJ1-5; 10 bases are shared with TRBD1. The trim removed 3 bases at V and 3 bases at J, leaving 5 bases unmatched. The CDR3 covers 15 residues. Germline CDR1 reads SQVTM; CDR2 reads ANQGSEA. DNA of the CDR3: TGCAGCGTTGACTTGACAGGGGGCCACAATCAGCCCCAGCATTTT. It codes for CSVDLTGGHNQPQHF.

The chain couples TRBV7-2 to TRBJ2-1, with 8 bases aligning to TRBD2. The CDR3 sequence is 13 residues long. The V gene end was trimmed by 3 bases and the J gene end by 5 bases; junction bases not matched to a gene: 0. From germline, CDR1 is SGHTA and CDR2 FQGNSA. The CDR3 DNA reads TGTGCCAGCAGCTTCGGGGGGGACAATGAGCAGTTCTTC. It encodes CASSFGGDNEQFF.

In DNA form, the CDR3 reads TGTGCCAGCTCACCGGGGACAGGGGCAGGGACAGATACGCAGTATTTT. This encodes CASSPGTGAGTDTQYF. V usage is TRBV18 and J usage is TRBJ2-3; 10 nucleotides line up with TRBD1. Looked up from germline, CDR1 is KGHSH and CDR2 is LQKENI. The CDR3 extends over 16 amino acids. V trimming: 3 bases; J trimming: 3 bases; junction bases outside the gene matches: 6.

J is TRBJ2-3 and V is TRBV11-2; 11 bases fit TRBD2. V was clipped by 5 bases and J by 6 bases; unmatched bases: 4. Germline lookup yields CDR1 SGHAT and CDR2 FQNNGV. The CDR3 is 14 residues long. CDR3 in DNA: TGTGCCAGCAGCCCAACTAGCGGGGGTGATACGCAGTATTTT. Translating gives CASSPTSGGDTQYF.

The chain joins TRBV13 to TRBJ1-1, with a tentative D call TRBD1 (5 bases). Germline values: CDR1 PRHDT, CDR2 FYEKMQ (reference sequence). The CDR3 has 15 amino acids. V was trimmed by 0 bases and J by 1 base, leaving 9 bases between them. The DNA for the CDR3 is TGTGCCAGCAGCTTAGGTATAGGGGAGAACACTGAAGCTTTCTTT. Protein: CASSLGIGENTEAFF.

This clone was observed a single time. This chain connects TRBV9 to TRBJ2-3; the D gene is possibly TRBD2 (6 bases). With 0 bases removed from V and 5 bases from J, the gap between germline ends came to 13 bases. The CDR3 is 15 residues long. Germline CDR1 reads SGDLS; CDR2 reads YYNGEE. CDR3 protein: CASSVASEVVDTQYF. The CDR3 DNA sequence: TGTGCCAGCAGCGTAGCTAGCGAAGTGGTAGATACGCAGTATTTT. Filled out from reference TRBV9 and TRBJ2-3, the complete variable domain reads DSGVTQTPKHLITATGQRVTLRCSPRSGDLSVYWYQQSLDQGLQFLIQYYNGEERAKGNILERFSAQQFPDLHSELNLSSLELGDSALYFCASSVASEVVDTQYFGPGTRLTVL.

This rearrangement joins TRBV29-1 to TRBJ2-7; tentative D call: TRBD2 (6 bases). The CDR3 extends over 14 amino acids. Trimming took 6 bases from V and 2 from J, leaving 17 bases between them. Germline assignment: CDR1 SQVTM and CDR2 ANQGSEA. The CDR3 sequence is CSVPDYGDPYEQYF. CDR3 DNA sequence: TGCAGCGTACCGGACTACGGGGACCCCTACGAGCAGTACTTC.

V gene TRBV5-1 combines with J gene TRBJ1-3; D remains ambiguous. The CDR3 consists of 13 residues. Per the germline V gene, CDR1 is SGHRS and CDR2 is YFSETQ. Between the trimmed V and J ends, which lost 3 bases and 0 bases, there was a span of 4 bases. CDR3 sequence reads: CASSSISGNTIYF. CDR3 DNA: TGCGCCAGCAGCTCCATCTCTGGAAACACCATATATTTT.

V and J are TRBV7-2 and TRBJ1-1; 9 positions match TRBD1. Per the germline V gene, CDR1 is SGHTA and CDR2 is FQGNSA. The V gene end was trimmed by 4 bases and the J gene end by 7 bases; junction bases not matched to a gene: 4. The CDR3 runs to 13 residues. The CDR3 region is CASSSGTGSEAFF. As DNA, the CDR3 is TGTGCCAGCAGCTCGGGGACAGGGAGTGAAGCTTTCTTT.

V and J are TRBV4-2 and TRBJ2-1; D unclear. The V end lost 1 base, the J end lost 5 bases, and 9 bases lay between the germline ends. The CDR3 is 14 amino acids. CDR1 and CDR2 from the germline V gene are LGHNA and YNFKEQ. The CDR3 sequence: CASSQVVLNNEQFF. The CDR3 DNA reads TGTGCCAGCAGCCAAGTAGTCCTAAACAATGAGCAGTTCTTC.

The chain combines TRBV4-1 with TRBJ2-7; 7 bases are a match to TRBD2. CDR3 length: 15 residues. V gave up 3 bases and J gave up 2 bases; unmatched junction bases: 7. CDR1 and CDR2 (germline): MGHRA, YSYEKL. The CDR3: CASSQLAGTTYEQYF. CDR3 bases: TGCGCCAGCAGCCAGCTCGCCGGGACTACCTACGAGCAGTACTTC.

The CDR3 bases are TGTGCCAGTAGTATATCTCCAGTTACAGATACGCAGTATTTT. Amino acid sequence: CASSISPVTDTQYF. The genes are TRBV19 and TRBJ2-3; D unclear. Germline CDR1 reads LNHDA; CDR2 reads SQIVND (reference sequence). V lost 2 bases and J lost 3, with 9 bases in between. The CDR3 has 14 amino acids. The full variable domain, its missing parts supplied by reference TRBV19 and TRBJ2-3, is DGGITQSPKYLFRKEGQNVTLSCEQNLNHDAMYWYRQDPGQGLRLIYYSQIVNDFQKGDIAEGYSVSREKKESFPLTVTSAQKNPTAFYLCASSISPVTDTQYFGPGTRLTVL.

The V call is TRBV9, the J call TRBJ2-5; perhaps TRBD2 as D (5 bases). With 4 bases removed from V and 0 bases from J, the gap between germline ends came to 10 bases. CDR3 length equals 14 residues. Germline V gene data show CDR1 as SGDLS and CDR2 as YYNGEE. The CDR3 here is CASSTGVNQETQYF. The DNA for the CDR3 is TGTGCCAGCAGCACCGGGGTGAACCAAGAGACCCAGTACTTC.

This clone has a single count. This sequence joins TRBV2 and TRBJ2-5, with D perhaps TRBD2 (7 bases). This CDR3 region has 13 residues. V was trimmed by 8 bases and J by 2 bases, leaving 12 bases between them. Germline V CDR1 and CDR2: SNHLY, FYNNEI. CDR3 sequence (DNA): TGTGCCAGCGCGGGGGCTGGGCAAGAGACCCAGTACTTC. Protein product: CASAGAGQETQYF. Full variable domain (outside the CDR3, taken from reference TRBV2 and TRBJ2-5): EPEVTQTPSHQVTQMGQEVILRCVPISNHLYFYWYRQILGQKVEFLVSFYNNEISEKSEIFDDQFSVERPDGSNFTLKIRSTKLEDSAMYFCASAGAGQETQYFGPGTRLLVL.

The chain recombines TRBV5-1 with TRBJ2-5; maybe TRBD1 (6 bases). From germline, CDR1 is SGHRS and CDR2 YFSETQ. Trimming cost V 4 bases and J 5 bases, with 18 bases left between them. The CDR3 extends over 15 amino acids. CDR3: CASSHQQGRQETQYF. CDR3 sequence (DNA): TGCGCCAGCAGCCACCAACAGGGACGTCAGGAGACCCAGTACTTC.

This rearrangement joins TRBV13 to TRBJ2-3; TRBD2 might be the D (6 bases). CDR3 length: 19 amino acids. Germline assignment: CDR1 PRHDT and CDR2 FYEKMQ (reference sequence). Trimming took 1 base from V and 3 from J, leaving 23 bases between them. Here the CDR3 reads CASSLAGRDHSLSTDTQYF. CDR3 DNA sequence: TGTGCCAGCAGCTTAGCGGGGCGGGACCATTCATTGTCAACAGATACGCAGTATTTT. Full variable domain (outside the CDR3, taken from reference TRBV13 and TRBJ2-3): AAGVIQSPRHLIKEKRETATLKCYPIPRHDTVYWYQQGPGQDPQFLISFYEKMQSDKGSIPDRFSAQQFSDYHSELNMSSLELGDSALYFCASSLAGRDHSLSTDTQYFGPGTRLTVL.